This T cell receptor beta chain derives from a study of blood T cell repertoires in COVID-19 (dated by TCRdb to 2018 to 2020). Context from the whole study: Samples covering the acute and convalescent phases of COVID-19 were provided by collaborators in the United States, Italy and Spain. Where available, HLA class I and class II types were taken from metadata supplied by the sample provider and were not determined by assay-based typing. A de-identified subject ID, COVID-19 status, age in years and sex were almost always included in the sample metadata. The material from the prospective study consisted of cDNA or gDNA derived from T cells, B-cell-depleted T cells, or PBMCs. A freely available public database, intended as a resource for researchers studying the immune response to SARS-CoV-2, is where the repertoires were released. The samples were drawn from two sources: the first 160 participants of the ongoing ImmuneRACE study, and 1,000 to 1,500 subjects contributed by 6 global collaborators. The dataset comprised deeply sampled blood TCRbeta repertoires from subjects exposed to, actively infected with, or recovered from COVID-19. Broad study findings and their caveats: Clinical and demographic metadata were provided uncurated, with the amount varying by source and participant.

Samples from volunteer blood donors who had recovered from COVID-19 were contributed by a second Seattle source. Collaborating institutions collected whole blood in K2EDTA tubes following their own protocols. For TCRbeta analysis, collaborators shipped samples as frozen whole blood, isolated PBMCs, or DNA extracted from either of those sample types. The immunoSEQ Assay, a bias-controlled multiplex PCR, was used to amplify TCRbeta CDR3 regions from genomic DNA. The paper's data handling went like this. The number of nucleated cells in each sample was estimated by amplification of reference gene primers within the assay. To quantify the absolute abundance of each unique TCRbeta CDR3 rearrangement, sequence reads were collapsed and filtered. For each sample, productive Simpson clonality was calculated by taking the square root of Simpson's diversity index across productive rearrangements. As stored in TCRdb, this immuneACCESS dataset retains in-frame rearrangements with V and J assigned. A fraction of the clones does not appear; measured against another copy, unresolved V genes explain less than half of the discrepancy, and the remainder lacks a known reason. The V and J calls and clone size are taken from that table; D and trimming were inferred from the DNA. The sample table records some 280,000 clones; roughly 90% of these occur just once. Together, the top ten hold approximately 0.94% of the sample.

Details on this clone: No antigen is known for it. No per-base quality is available; no much larger clone lies one base away.

Trimming costs V 4 bases and J 5 bases, and their ends lie 20 bases apart. The CDR3 has 16 amino acids, counting the end cysteine and phenylalanine. Solely the CDR3 DNA is kept, with 48 bases framed from the first base. From the germline V gene, CDR1 is SGHRS and CDR2 is YFSETQ. The chain links TRBV5-1 with TRBJ2-3; a tentative D call is TRBD2 (6 bases match). The sequenced sample was peripheral blood. This TCR derives from a woman aged 40 to 55 who had recovered from COVID-19. The CDR3 amino acid sequence is: CASSRDGTPGGDTQYF. The sequence in DNA is TGCGCCAGCAGCCGGGACGGGACTCCCGGGGGAGATACGCAGTATTTT.